This T cell receptor (beta chain) is drawn from a study of T cells in Graves' hyperthyroidism and ophthalmopathy. The source material, RNA transcripts, was used to amplify TCR beta CDR3 regions. When the TCR CDR3 underwent first-round RT-PCR, the HTBI primer set was used. In TCRdb, the multiplex PCR reads were re-called with MiXCR into one record per CDR3 protein. Here the sample spans a few hundred thousand distinct CDR3 sequences, 16% being singletons. The CDR3 covers 16 residues. V dropped 6 bases and J dropped 0 bases, with 14 bases sitting between them. Germline V lookup: CDR1 MNHEY, CDR2 SMNVEV (reference sequence). PBMCs stemmed from about 9.7 ml fresh peripheral blood.

The rearrangement joins TRBV27 to TRBJ2-2; D remains ambiguous. The clonotype was recovered from a woman aged 40-49 years with Graves' ophthalmopathy. The sequenced material came from blood. The CDR3 coding sequence is TGTGCCAGCAGGGCTACGGGCCAAACGAACACCGGGGAGCTGTTTTTT. Protein sequence: CASRATGQTNTGELFF.